These T cell receptor beta chains were read from a single sample in a study of CD8 T cells in Susac syndrome. TCRdb fed the immunoSEQ multiplex PCR reads into MiXCR, producing one record per CDR3 protein. The table has approximately 270,000 distinct CDR3 sequences, roughly 95% seen once. The sample consisted of CD4+ T cells from PBMCs. These receptors were taken from a human donor with multiple sclerosis. Both conserved end residues are part of each CDR3. The D gene is left open where the match is weak. Expanded clones are given a class, and other clones once, few, many or no size at all.

TRBJ1-2	-	TRBV30	-	CAWSVAENYGYTF	TGTGCCTGGAGTGTGGCAGAGAACTATGGCTACACCTTC
TRBJ2-1	-	TRBV3-1	-	CASSLTGVGQFF	TGTGCCAGCAGCCTGACGGGAGTCGGGCAGTTCTTC
TRBJ1-2	TRBD1	TRBV28	-	CASSAQGQGAQGYTF	TGTGCCAGCAGTGCCCAGGGACAGGGGGCGCAAGGCTACACCTTC
TRBJ1-5	TRBD1	TRBV5-1	few	CASSMGTAQNQPQHF	TGCGCCAGCAGCATGGGGACAGCCCAAAATCAGCCCCAGCATTTT
TRBJ2-6	-	TRBV7-6	-	CASSPAGSGANVLTF	TGTGCCAGCAGCCCCGCGGGGTCTGGGGCCAACGTCCTGACTTTC
TRBJ2-1	-	TRBV6-1	-	CASSNSGSYNEQFF	TGTGCCAGCAGTAACAGCGGGTCCTACAATGAGCAGTTCTTC
TRBJ2-5	TRBD1	TRBV30	-	CAWNRDRGETQYF	TGTGCCTGGAACCGGGACAGGGGGGAGACCCAGTACTTC
TRBJ1-5	-	TRBV15	-	CATRRRSNQPQHF	TGTGCCACCAGGCGCAGAAGCAATCAGCCCCAGCATTTT
TRBJ2-3	TRBD2	TRBV5-1	-	CASSLWGGGRTADTQYF	TGCGCCAGCAGCTTGTGGGGCGGCGGGAGAACTGCAGATACGCAGTATTTT
TRBJ2-2	-	TRBV29-1	-	CSVPGNGGELFF	TGCAGTGTCCCCGGGAATGGAGGGGAGCTGTTTTTT
TRBJ2-7	TRBD2	TRBV3-1	once	CASSQRAGGYEQYF	TGTGCCAGCAGCCAAAGAGCGGGGGGCTACGAGCAGTACTTC
TRBJ2-3	TRBD2	TRBV5-1	-	CASGRLAGGSTDTQYF	TGCGCCAGCGGACGACTAGCGGGAGGGAGCACAGATACGCAGTATTTT
TRBJ1-1	-	TRBV10-3	-	CAISEGAMVETEAFF	TGTGCCATCAGTGAGGGGGCCATGGTGGAAACTGAAGCTTTCTTT
TRBJ1-3	-	TRBV9	-	CASSVAAPDTIYF	TGTGCCAGCAGCGTAGCAGCCCCGGACACCATATATTTT
TRBJ1-4	TRBD1	TRBV30	-	CAWIGQGARNEKLFF	TGTGCCTGGATCGGACAGGGGGCTCGGAACGAAAAACTGTTTTTT
TRBJ2-2	-	TRBV5-1	-	CASSQGVTGELFF	TGCGCCAGCAGCCAAGGGGTCACCGGGGAGCTGTTTTTT
TRBJ2-3	-	TRBV6-6	-	CASSYSGGPTDTQYF	TGTGCCAGCAGTTACTCAGGGGGGCCCACAGATACGCAGTATTTT
TRBJ2-1	TRBD2	TRBV14	-	CASSQPGLVGPNEQFF	TGTGCCAGCAGCCAACCGGGACTAGTAGGCCCCAATGAGCAGTTCTTC
TRBJ2-7	-	TRBV5-1	-	CASSRTHAEGEQYF	TGCGCCAGCAGCCGGACACACGCCGAGGGCGAGCAGTACTTC
TRBJ2-1	TRBD2	TRBV27	-	CASSLGLWRGGHNEQFF	TGTGCCAGCAGTTTAGGGTTGTGGCGGGGGGGCCACAATGAGCAGTTCTTC
TRBJ1-6	TRBD1	TRBV20-1	-	CSAITGGRNSPLHF	TGCAGTGCTATTACAGGGGGCCGTAATTCACCCCTCCACTTT
TRBJ2-7	-	TRBV12-3/TRBV12-4	-	CASSLALDSYEQYF	TGTGCCAGCAGTTTAGCACTAGACTCCTACGAGCAGTACTTC
TRBJ2-5	TRBD2	TRBV5-1	-	CASSLARSGVHQETQYF	TGCGCCAGCAGCTTGGCCCGGAGCGGGGTACATCAAGAGACCCAGTACTTC
TRBJ1-5	-	TRBV9	-	CASSEGAGGNQPQHF	TGTGCCAGCAGCGAAGGAGCGGGGGGCAATCAGCCCCAGCATTTT
TRBJ2-3	-	TRBV5-4	-	CASSLGPRSDTQYF	TGTGCCAGCAGCTTGGGACCTAGGTCGGATACGCAGTATTTT
TRBJ1-3	-	TRBV5-6	-	CASSFTYRNTIYF	TGTGCCAGCAGCTTTACATACAGAAACACCATATATTTT
TRBJ1-6	-	TRBV23-1	-	CASSQSVQGSSYNSPLHF	TGCGCCAGCAGTCAATCGGTTCAGGGAAGCTCCTATAATTCACCCCTCCACTTT
TRBJ1-3	-	TRBV3-1	-	CASSHSGNTIYF	TGTGCCAGCAGCCACTCTGGAAACACCATATATTTT
TRBJ1-3	-	TRBV11-2	-	CASSEQGPYSGNTIYF	TGTGCCAGCAGCGAACAGGGCCCCTACTCTGGAAACACCATATATTTT
TRBJ1-2	-	TRBV6-1	-	CASSEALEGRFYGYTF	TGTGCCAGCAGTGAAGCTCTTGAGGGGCGCTTCTATGGCTACACCTTC
TRBJ2-2	TRBD2	TRBV6-1	-	CASRAVRGGGTGELFF	TGTGCCAGCAGGGCCGTACGTGGGGGGGGCACCGGGGAGCTGTTTTTT
TRBJ1-1	-	TRBV25-1	-	CASRFGQNTEAFF	TGTGCCAGCAGGTTCGGACAGAACACTGAAGCTTTCTTT
TRBJ1-1	TRBD1	TRBV5-4	-	CASSFPGTGDTEAFF	TGTGCCAGCAGCTTCCCAGGGACAGGGGACACTGAAGCTTTCTTT
TRBJ2-7	-	TRBV4-1	-	CASSQAGQAYEQYF	TGCGCCAGCAGCCAAGCAGGGCAGGCCTACGAGCAGTACTTC
TRBJ1-2	TRBD1	TRBV7-9	-	CASSPSLTGMDGYTF	TGTGCCAGCAGCCCGAGCCTGACAGGGATGGATGGCTACACCTTC
TRBJ2-2	-	TRBV18	once	CASSPPIGLLGELFF	TGTGCCAGCTCACCACCTATCGGGCTGCTCGGGGAGCTGTTTTTT
TRBJ1-1	-	TRBV4-1	-	CASRRPGGYTEAFF	TGCGCCAGCAGGAGGCCGGGGGGGTACACTGAAGCTTTCTTT
TRBJ2-3	-	TRBV5-1	-	CASSFTTSTDTQYF	TGCGCCAGCAGCTTTACTACTAGCACAGATACGCAGTATTTT
TRBJ1-1	TRBD1	TRBV18	once	CASSRDRGPDTEAFF	TGTGCCAGCTCACGCGACAGGGGGCCTGACACTGAAGCTTTCTTT
TRBJ2-3	TRBD2	TRBV2	few	CASRLTSGSADTQYF	TGTGCCAGCAGGCTGACTAGCGGGTCCGCAGATACGCAGTATTTT
TRBJ2-5	-	TRBV12-3/TRBV12-4	-	CASSPTHRETQYF	TGTGCCAGCAGTCCGACGCACCGAGAGACCCAGTACTTC
TRBJ1-4	-	TRBV2	-	CASSNGPSGEKLFF	TGTGCCAGCAGTAACGGTCCTTCGGGTGAAAAACTGTTTTTT
TRBJ1-4	-	TRBV3-1	-	CASSQVKKTDSNEKLFF	TGTGCCAGCAGCCAAGTTAAGAAAACCGACTCCAATGAAAAACTGTTTTTT
TRBJ2-3	-	TRBV3-1	-	CASSQDGPDTQYF	TGTGCCAGCAGCCAAGACGGCCCGGATACGCAGTATTTT
TRBJ2-5	-	TRBV15	-	CATSRDRTGAETQYF	TGTGCCACCAGCAGAGATCGTACGGGTGCGGAGACCCAGTACTTC